This T cell receptor beta chain was sequenced during a study of T cell changes during pregnancy in multiple sclerosis. The protocol was immunoSEQ multiplex PCR, while the TCRdb copy is restricted to in-frame clones and leaves out a portion. The data show roughly 46,000 clones, 80% to 90% seen once. This CDR3 contains 15 residues. Germline CDR1 is LGHNA and CDR2 is YNFKEQ. V lost 0 bases, J lost 7 bases, and 10 bases lay in between. Sequences were derived from CD4+ T cells from peripheral blood mononuclear cells, sampled before pregnancy. This sequence originates from a female donor with multiple sclerosis, enrolled in a pregnancy study. The V gene is TRBV4-2, the J gene TRBJ1-6; D not resolved. In DNA, the CDR3 is TGTGCCAGCAGCCAAGAGAATCTGCAGAATTCACCCCTCCACTTT. Its translation is CASSQENLQNSPLHF.